The 27 T cell receptor beta chains presented below share a single source sample, sequenced in a study of T cells in Graves' hyperthyroidism and ophthalmopathy. RNA transcripts yielded amplified TCR beta CDR3 regions. The HTBI primer set served for first-round RT-PCR of the TCR CDR3. TCRdb fed the multiplex PCR reads into MiXCR, producing one record per CDR3 protein. The sample contains some 460,000 distinct CDR3 sequences, less than 20% of which appear only once. Sequenced input: blood. The receptors stem from a young woman with Graves' hyperthyroidism.

DNA of the CDR3: TGTGCCAGCGATTTAAGGGCCCGTCTGTGGTCACCCCTCCACTTT. Translation: CASDLRARLWSPLHF. The J gene is TRBJ1-6, the V gene TRBV28, with D uncertain. Between the trimmed V and J ends, which lost 8 bases and 10 bases, there was a span of 21 bases. CDR1 and CDR2 (germline): MDHEN, SYDVKM. The CDR3 is made up of 15 amino acids.

This clonotype was counted at least ten times. The V and J genes are TRBV6-1 and TRBJ2-7; 15 nucleotides agree with TRBD2. V dropped 5 bases and J dropped 0; count of bases not matched to a gene: 17. This CDR3 spans 21 amino acids. Germline loops: CDR1 MNHNS, CDR2 SASEGT. The CDR3 here is CASSPHSLGLAGGTSSYEQYF. CDR3 DNA sequence: TGTGCCAGCAGTCCCCACTCCTTGGGACTAGCGGGAGGAACCAGCTCCTACGAGCAGTACTTC.

The V call is TRBV4-3, the J call TRBJ2-3; TRBD1 matches 10 bases. Germline assignment: CDR1 LGHNA and CDR2 YSLEER. After removal of 2 bases from V and 2 bases from J, the junction contained 7 bases not matched to a gene. The CDR3 consists of 17 residues. This chain's CDR3 is CASSQLGQGSFTDTQYF. The CDR3 DNA reads TGCGCCAGCAGCCAACTGGGACAGGGGTCCTTCACAGATACGCAGTATTTT.

Only a few counts were recorded for this clonotype. A read error may be the cause here, since a much bigger clone is one base away. The chain uses TRBV6-1 and TRBJ2-3, with D perhaps TRBD2 (6 bases). Germline V gene lookup returns CDR1 MNHNS and CDR2 SASEGT. The V gene lost 10 bases and the J gene lost 3 bases, with 20 bases spanning the gap. The CDR3 loop spans 15 amino acids. The CDR3 region is CATRAGTLRTDTQYF. In nucleotides, the CDR3 is TGTGCCACCAGGGCCGGGACTCTCCGAACAGATACGCAGTATTTT.

The V call is TRBV5-4, the J call TRBJ2-3; 12 bases agree with TRBD2. Germline V CDR1 and CDR2: SGHNT, YYREEE (reference sequence). V shed 4 bases, J shed 4 bases, and the junction held 16 bases outside the gene matches. There are 19 residues in the CDR3. The CDR3 spells CASSPPQSASGGASDTQYF. The CDR3 nucleotides read TGTGCCAGCAGCCCCCCGCAGTCGGCTAGCGGGGGGGCCTCAGATACGCAGTATTTT.

This clonotype was seen ten or more times. This chain joins TRBV12-5 and TRBJ2-2; D remains unclear. In germline, CDR1 is LGHNT, CDR2 FRNRAP. There are 13 residues in the CDR3. V was shortened by 3 bases and J by 7 bases, with 9 bases between the two germline ends. CDR3 protein: CASGLHQSGELFF. The CDR3 nucleotides are TGTGCTAGTGGTTTACACCAGAGCGGGGAGCTGTTTTTT.

This clonotype was counted ten times or more. The V gene is TRBV30, the J gene TRBJ2-3; D unresolved. Trimming shortened V by 1 base and J by 3 bases, and 5 bases separated the two germline ends. The CDR3 is 12 amino acids. Germline lookup yields CDR1 GTSNPN and CDR2 SVGIG (reference sequence). The CDR3 DNA reads TGTGCCTGGAGTGAAAAGACAGATACGCAGTATTTT. Translating gives CAWSEKTDTQYF.

Ten or more counts support this clonotype. The chain is built from TRBV12-3 or TRBV12-4 and TRBJ2-5; TRBD1 agrees at 12 bases. V lost 6 bases and J lost 6; bases outside the gene matches: 23. The CDR3 totals 20 residues. For the CDR3, the DNA is TGTGCCAGCAGCCAAGGGTTTCGCGGGACAGGGGGCCTAGAAGGAAAGACCCAGTACTTC. It is translated as CASSQGFRGTGGLEGKTQYF.

The sample holds many counts of this clonotype. This chain uses TRBV20-1 with TRBJ2-5; no reliable D call. The V end lost 2 bases, the J end lost 2 bases, and 9 bases lay between the germline ends. In germline, CDR1 is DFQATT, CDR2 SNEGSKA (reference sequence). The CDR3 totals 13 residues. In nucleotides, the CDR3 is TGCAGTGCTAGAATAATAGGTCAAGAGACCCAGTACTTC. Translated, it gives CSARIIGQETQYF.

This rearrangement joins TRBV6-1 to TRBJ2-3, with 10 bases fitting TRBD2. Germline loops: CDR1 MNHNS, CDR2 SASEGT. With V trimmed by 6 bases and J by 2 bases, 8 bases remained unmatched. The CDR3 runs 16 residues. CDR3: CASSRGSGGITDTQYF. Here the CDR3 DNA reads TGTGCCAGCAGCCGGGGTAGCGGGGGGATCACAGATACGCAGTATTTT.

In its sample, this clonotype was seen many times. This rearrangement joins TRBV30 to TRBJ1-2; 7 bases fit TRBD1. This CDR3 comprises 14 residues. CDR1 is GTSNPN, CDR2 SVGIG, per germline (reference sequence). V gave up 8 bases and J gave up 3 bases; unmatched junction bases: 12. DNA for the CDR3: TGTGCCGCCGGCGGTGGGACAGCAGACTATGGCTACACCTTC. Residues: CAAGGGTADYGYTF.

Ten or more counts support this clonotype. The chain is built from TRBV5-5 and TRBJ1-2; TRBD1 might be the D (6 bases). Trimming shortened V by 0 bases and J by 8 bases, and 11 bases separated the two germline ends. From germline, CDR1 is SGHKS and CDR2 YYEKEE (reference sequence). The CDR3 sequence is 13 residues long. CDR3: CASSLDRAWGYTF. The CDR3 region has the DNA TGTGCCAGCAGCTTGGACAGGGCTTGGGGCTACACCTTC.

The sample holds many counts of this clonotype. This rearrangement joins TRBV6-1 to TRBJ2-3; D is perhaps TRBD1 (5 bases). The ends were cut back, 2 bases at V and 1 base at J, with 10 bases in the middle. Germline V gene sequence: CDR1 MNHNS, CDR2 SASEGT. The CDR3 is made up of 15 amino acids. Written as DNA, the CDR3 is TGTGCCAGCAGTGAACACACAGGAGGCACAGATACGCAGTATTTT. This translates into CASSEHTGGTDTQYF.

This clonotype was recorded at least ten times. The J gene is TRBJ1-2, the V gene TRBV19, with D uncertain. CDR1 and CDR2 from the germline V gene are LNHDA and SQIVND (reference sequence). This CDR3 has 14 residues. V dropped 7 bases and J dropped 0 bases, with 12 bases sitting between them. The CDR3 sequence: CASNGIGTNYGYTF. The DNA for the CDR3 is TGTGCCAGTAACGGGATAGGGACTAACTATGGCTACACCTTC. Drawing the rest from reference TRBV19 and TRBJ1-2, the complete variable domain is DGGITQSPKYLFRKEGQNVTLSCEQNLNHDAMYWYRQDPGQGLRLIYYSQIVNDFQKGDIAEGYSVSREKKESFPLTVTSAQKNPTAFYLCASNGIGTNYGYTFGSGTRLTVV.

This clonotype was picked up many times. The rearrangement uses TRBV6-2 or TRBV6-3 and TRBJ2-7, with D unclear. The CDR3 runs to 14 residues. Trimming pared 5 bases from V and 3 bases from J, leaving 14 bases between. Per the germline V gene, CDR1 is MNHEY and CDR2 is SVGEGT. The CDR3 DNA is TGTGCCAGCAGTCCACACCAGGTGGTCTACGAGCAGTACTTC. This gives the protein CASSPHQVVYEQYF.

This clonotype was counted a few times. The chain uses TRBV10-1 and TRBJ2-2, with D perhaps matching TRBD1 (6 bases). The germline CDR1 and CDR2 sequences are WNHNN and SYGVQD (reference sequence). Between the trimmed V and J ends, which lost 2 bases and 4 bases, there was a span of 14 bases. This CDR3 has 16 amino acids. CDR3 nucleotide sequence: TGCGCCAGCAGTGAGAGCTGGGGGCCGGGCACCGGGGAGCTGTTTTTT. Amino acid sequence: CASSESWGPGTGELFF.

This clonotype was recorded at least ten times. The genes are TRBV5-5 and TRBJ1-1; D is unclear. The germline V gene encodes CDR1 SGHKS and CDR2 YYEKEE (reference sequence). Trimming took off 5 bases at V and 1 base at J, with 24 bases between the two ends. The CDR3 totals 18 residues. CDR3 bases: TGTGCCAGCAGAATAAGAACCGGGAATCTGATTGGGAACACTGAAGCTTTCTTT. Protein: CASRIRTGNLIGNTEAFF.

In its sample, this clonotype was seen a few times. The gene calls are TRBV9 and TRBJ2-7; D call uncertain. Per the germline V gene, CDR1 is SGDLS and CDR2 is YYNGEE. The CDR3 is made up of 15 amino acids. The V end lost 6 bases, the J end lost 0 bases, and 16 bases lay between the germline ends. This CDR3 reads CASILSGSSSYEQYF. The CDR3 DNA is TGTGCCAGCATCCTCTCAGGTTCCAGCTCCTACGAGCAGTACTTC.

This clonotype was recorded at least ten times. The V and J genes are TRBV28 and TRBJ1-5; D is unresolved. Germline-derived CDR1 and CDR2 are MDHEN and SYDVKM. This CDR3 region has 13 residues. V lost 7 bases, J lost 4 bases, and 11 bases lay in between. CDR3 sequence: CASKGSWNQPQHF. The CDR3 DNA follows: TGTGCCAGCAAAGGGTCTTGGAATCAGCCCCAGCATTTT.

This clonotype was seen a few times. This chain uses TRBV5-6 with TRBJ1-5; D remains ambiguous. V lost 0 bases to trimming and J lost 7 bases, with 8 bases between them. In germline, CDR1 is SGHDT, CDR2 YYEEEE. The CDR3 totals 13 residues. CDR3 region: CASSLVDGQPQHF. For the CDR3, the DNA is TGTGCCAGCAGCTTGGTTGACGGGCAGCCCCAGCATTTT.

The chain couples TRBV3-1 to TRBJ2-3; no definite D call. Per germline, CDR1 LGHDT and CDR2 YNNKEL (reference sequence). This CDR3 is 11 amino acids long. V was shortened by 11 bases and J by 4 bases, with 10 bases between the two germline ends. This CDR3 is CACKGADTQYF. DNA for the CDR3: TGTGCCTGCAAGGGTGCAGATACGCAGTATTTT.

This clonotype was recorded at least ten times. The gene calls are TRBV19 and TRBJ1-5, with D possibly being TRBD1 (5 bases). The length of the CDR3 is 17 residues. V dropped 7 bases and J dropped 6 bases, with 25 bases sitting between them. Germline assignment: CDR1 LNHDA and CDR2 SQIVND (reference sequence). The CDR3: CASTNFQTARPGQPQHF. DNA of the CDR3: TGTGCCAGTACCAACTTTCAGACAGCGCGGCCCGGTCAGCCCCAGCATTTT.

In this sample, this clonotype turned up many times. This chain uses TRBV12-3 or TRBV12-4 with TRBJ1-1; no clear D gene. Trimming removed 1 base from V and 1 base from J, with 7 bases in between. This CDR3 is built from 14 residues. Here the CDR3 reads CASSLGTTNTEAFF. As DNA, the CDR3 is TGTGCCAGCAGTTTAGGGACTACGAACACTGAAGCTTTCTTT.

This clonotype was seen a handful of times. The rearrangement joins TRBV2 to TRBJ2-4, with D possibly being TRBD1 (5 bases). Trimming cost V 8 bases and J 6 bases, with 14 bases left between them. The CDR3 is 13 residues long. Germline V lookup: CDR1 SNHLY, CDR2 FYNNEI. CDR3 sequence reads: CASGRVPGNIQYF. The CDR3 nucleotides are TGTGCCAGCGGCAGGGTCCCGGGAAACATTCAGTACTTC.

Many counts were recorded for this clonotype. The chain recombines TRBV2 with TRBJ1-1; TRBD1 might be the D (6 bases). This CDR3 is built from 15 residues. The ends were cut back, 5 bases at V and 3 bases at J, with 16 bases in the middle. Germline CDR1 is SNHLY and CDR2 is FYNNEI. Written as DNA, the CDR3 is TGTGCCAGCAGTAGAAAGAAGGGGGGCTACACTGAAGCTTTCTTT. Encoded protein: CASSRKKGGYTEAFF.

The J gene is TRBJ2-1, the V gene TRBV20-1, with 11 bases matching TRBD2. Germline CDR1 and CDR2: DFQATT and SNEGSKA (reference sequence). After removal of 5 bases from V and 2 bases from J, the junction contained 5 bases not matched to a gene. CDR3 length: 15 amino acids. CDR3 sequence (DNA): TGCAGTGCTCGGCTGACTAGCGGGACCTACAATGAGCAGTTCTTC. This codes for CSARLTSGTYNEQFF.

The sample holds a few counts of this clonotype. This chain links TRBV5-6 with TRBJ1-4, with D possibly TRBD1 on 5 matching bases. V dropped 2 bases and J dropped 7 bases, with 9 bases sitting between them. CDR1 and CDR2 (germline): SGHDT, YYEEEE. This CDR3 comprises 13 residues. The CDR3 DNA sequence: TGTGCCAGCAGCTTTATCAGGGCTGAAAAACTGTTTTTT. Translation gives CASSFIRAEKLFF.